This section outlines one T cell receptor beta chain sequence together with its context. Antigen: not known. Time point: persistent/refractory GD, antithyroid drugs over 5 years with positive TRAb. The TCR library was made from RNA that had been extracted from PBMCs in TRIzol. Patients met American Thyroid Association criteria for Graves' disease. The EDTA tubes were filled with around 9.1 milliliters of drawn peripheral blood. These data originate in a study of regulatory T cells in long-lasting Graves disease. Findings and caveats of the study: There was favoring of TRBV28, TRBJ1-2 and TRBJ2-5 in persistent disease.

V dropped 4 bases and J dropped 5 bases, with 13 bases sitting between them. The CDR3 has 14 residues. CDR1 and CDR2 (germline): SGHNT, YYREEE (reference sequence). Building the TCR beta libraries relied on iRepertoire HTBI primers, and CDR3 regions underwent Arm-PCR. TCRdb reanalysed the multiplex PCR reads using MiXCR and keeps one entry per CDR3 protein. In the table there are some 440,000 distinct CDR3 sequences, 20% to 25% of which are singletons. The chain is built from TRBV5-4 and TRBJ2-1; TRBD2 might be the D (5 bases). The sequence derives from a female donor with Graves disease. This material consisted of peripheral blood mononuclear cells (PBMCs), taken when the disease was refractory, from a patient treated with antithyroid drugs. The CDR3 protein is CASSPEGIHNEQFF. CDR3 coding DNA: TGTGCCAGCAGCCCCGAGGGAATACACAATGAGCAGTTCTTC.